The rows below give T cell receptor beta chains drawn from one sample of a study of metastatic and nonmetastatic thyroid tumors. TCRdb re-called the PCR reads via MiXCR. The sample has tens of thousands of clones; 24% are singletons. The sample consisted of tumor tissue. These receptors came from a female donor with papillary thyroid cancer or a benign thyroid nodule (not recorded which). Some clones in this sample may be carry-over from other donors' samples. The CDR3 runs from the conserved cysteine through the conserved F or W. A D gene is named only where the DNA matches it firmly. The size entry is marked missing in some rows and otherwise reads once, few, many or a size class.

V gene: TRBV4-1
J gene: TRBJ2-1
clone size: -
D gene: -
CDR3 DNA: TGCGCCAGCAGCCAAGACAGGATGCCCGGGAGCCTCAATGAGCAGTTCTTC
CDR3 protein: CASSQDRMPGSLNEQFF

V gene: TRBV29-1
J gene: TRBJ2-7
clone size: -
D gene: -
CDR3 DNA: TGCAGCGTTGAAGACGGGCGGACCGAGCAGTACTTC
CDR3 protein: CSVEDGRTEQYF

V gene: TRBV20-1
J gene: TRBJ1-1
clone size: few
D gene: TRBD1
CDR3 DNA: TGCAGTGCTTGGACAGGGTTATCTCCTGAAGCTTTCTTT
CDR3 protein: CSAWTGLSPEAFF

V gene: TRBV28
J gene: TRBJ1-2
clone size: few
D gene: TRBD1
CDR3 DNA: TGTGAAAGCAGATTTAACAGGGGATATAACTATGGCTACACCTTC
CDR3 protein: CESRFNRGYNYGYTF

V gene: TRBV20-1
J gene: TRBJ2-1
clone size: -
D gene: TRBD1
CDR3 DNA: TGCAGTGTGACAGGGGGCGGCAATGAGCAGTTCTTC
CDR3 protein: CSVTGGGNEQFF

V gene: TRBV7-2
J gene: TRBJ1-1
clone size: many
D gene: -
CDR3 DNA: TGTGCCAGCAGCTTAGGGGGTTATATGGATGAAGCTTTCTTT
CDR3 protein: CASSLGGYMDEAFF

V gene: TRBV6-5
J gene: TRBJ2-1
clone size: -
D gene: -
CDR3 DNA: TGTGCCAGCAGTTGGTTGACTGACGAAGACAATGAGCAGTTCTTC
CDR3 protein: CASSWLTDEDNEQFF

V gene: TRBV12-3/TRBV12-4
J gene: TRBJ1-2
clone size: -
D gene: -
CDR3 DNA: TGTGCCAGCAGTCTCGGACAGTATGGCTACACCTTC
CDR3 protein: CASSLGQYGYTF

V gene: TRBV6-6
J gene: TRBJ1-1
clone size: many
D gene: -
CDR3 DNA: TGTGCCACCAATACGGACTTGCGCTGGCCTAATGAGAACACTGAAGCTTTCTTT
CDR3 protein: CATNTDLRWPNENTEAFF

V gene: TRBV30
J gene: TRBJ2-1
clone size: -
D gene: -
CDR3 DNA: TGTGCCTGTACCCGGGAGTGTGACAATGAGCAGTTCTTC
CDR3 protein: CACTRECDNEQFF

V gene: TRBV19
J gene: TRBJ2-7
clone size: few
D gene: TRBD2
CDR3 DNA: TGTGCCAGTAGTATGGTGTCTAGCGGTAGGTACGAGCAGTACTTC
CDR3 protein: CASSMVSSGRYEQYF

V gene: TRBV6-2/TRBV6-3
J gene: TRBJ2-3
clone size: -
D gene: -
CDR3 DNA: TGTGCCAGCAGAATAGGGGGTCTCACAGATACGCAGTATTTT
CDR3 protein: CASRIGGLTDTQYF

V gene: TRBV11-2
J gene: TRBJ2-7
clone size: medium-sized
D gene: TRBD1
CDR3 DNA: TGTGCCAGCAGCATAACAGGGGTCGGGAACTACGAGCAGTACTTC
CDR3 protein: CASSITGVGNYEQYF

V gene: TRBV19
J gene: TRBJ2-1
clone size: large
D gene: -
CDR3 DNA: TGTGCCAGTAGTATAGAGGGGAGGGGGGAGCAGTTCTTC
CDR3 protein: CASSIEGRGEQFF

V gene: TRBV5-1
J gene: TRBJ2-1
clone size: medium-sized
D gene: -
CDR3 DNA: TGCGCCAGCAGCTTGACTAGCAATGAGCAGTTCTTC
CDR3 protein: CASSLTSNEQFF

V gene: TRBV12-3/TRBV12-4
J gene: TRBJ2-7
clone size: few
D gene: -
CDR3 DNA: TGTGCCAGCAGTCCGCTATCTGTGCCCAACGAGCATTACTTC
CDR3 protein: CASSPLSVPNEHYF

V gene: TRBV11-1
J gene: TRBJ2-1
clone size: -
D gene: -
CDR3 DNA: TGTGCCAGCAGCTTAACGGGGAGCGAAGGGGTAAATGAGCAGTTCTTC
CDR3 protein: CASSLTGSEGVNEQFF